Below, one T cell receptor beta chain is given with its context. TRB rearrangements were amplified by touch-down multiplex PCR with mixed TRB-A/B primers. Using the multiplex PCR reads, TCRdb records one entry per CDR3 protein without DNA. This table lists some 7,800 distinct CDR3 sequences. Germline V lookup: CDR1 KGHSH, CDR2 LQKENI. The CDR3 contains 15 residues. The data originate from a study of T cell clusters in autoimmune cytopenias. About 37,500 genome equivalents of blood DNA were amplified for TRB. This TCR derives from a human donor with an autoimmune cytopenia or autoimmune hepatitis (not recorded which). Sequenced material: peripheral blood. The rearrangement uses TRBV18 and TRBJ1-4. The CDR3 reads CASSPQPRANEKLFF.